This TCR beta chain comes out of a study of T cell repertoires in cytomegalovirus infection. Study-level background: Both a matching HLA type and CMV infection were indicated by public TCR beta signatures.

The CDR3 totals 13 residues. With 6 bases removed from V and 5 bases from J, the gap between germline ends came to 13 bases. General study results and limits: Cumulative public TCR beta family frequency identified carriers of CMV plus the relevant HLA. What dominated the ex vivo response were HLA-C-restricted CMV-specific TCR beta clonotypes.

MiXCR, run by TCRdb on the reads, gives a single entry per CDR3 protein. This sample has about 920,000 distinct CDR3 sequences, with roughly 31% found just once. Ten or more counts support this clonotype. Its specificity is unknown. The chain is built from TRBV12-3 or TRBV12-4 and TRBJ1-1; D not certain. The receptor comes from a human donor in good health (CMV status not recorded). Some clones in this sample may be carry-over from other donors' samples. The specimen comprised cultured CD8+ T cells from PBMCs, sampled from culture after CMV antigen stimulation. CDR3 residues: CASRNSTGTEAFF. The DNA for the CDR3 is TGTGCCAGCAGGAACTCGACGGGAACTGAAGCTTTCTTT.